The clone carrying this T cell receptor beta chain was seen a few times. Its antigen is still unknown. The sample belongs to a study of T cells after yellow fever vaccination. The overall study: Preparing low-cell-number fractions relied on SMART-Seq v4 Ultra Low Input.

Broader study findings: Weaker, the secondary response peaked sooner, at day 5 versus 15. Once the booster was given, most primary-vaccination clones reappeared, at about 97% for CD4 and roughly 85% for CD8. Abundant clonotypes from the bulk population could contaminate FACS-sorted repertoires.

CDR3 length equals 12 residues. V was clipped by 6 bases and J by 3 bases, with 8 bases between them. TCRdb redid the calling of the 5' RACE reads with MiXCR, one entry per CDR3 protein. The sample lists some 420,000 distinct CDR3 sequences, roughly a sixth occurring once. The gene calls are TRBV12-3 or TRBV12-4 and TRBJ2-5; a possible D gene is TRBD2 (6 bases). The receptor comes from a man younger than 35 who received the YFV17D yellow fever vaccine. This specimen was PBMCs, taken before the yellow fever booster vaccination. CDR3 coding DNA: TGTGCCAGCAGGTGGGAGGAAGAGACCCAGTACTTC. Encoded protein: CASRWEEETQYF.